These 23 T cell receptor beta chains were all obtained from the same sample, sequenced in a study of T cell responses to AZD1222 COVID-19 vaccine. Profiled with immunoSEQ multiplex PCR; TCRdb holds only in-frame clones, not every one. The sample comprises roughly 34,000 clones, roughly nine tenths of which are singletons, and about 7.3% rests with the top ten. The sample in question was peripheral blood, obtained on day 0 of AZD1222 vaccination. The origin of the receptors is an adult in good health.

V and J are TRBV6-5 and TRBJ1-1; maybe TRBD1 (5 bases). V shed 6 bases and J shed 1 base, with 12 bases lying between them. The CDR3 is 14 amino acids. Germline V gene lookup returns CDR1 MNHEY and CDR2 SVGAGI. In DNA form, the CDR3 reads TGTGCCAGCAGATGGGGACGGAGGAACACTGAAGCTTTCTTT. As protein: CASRWGRRNTEAFF.

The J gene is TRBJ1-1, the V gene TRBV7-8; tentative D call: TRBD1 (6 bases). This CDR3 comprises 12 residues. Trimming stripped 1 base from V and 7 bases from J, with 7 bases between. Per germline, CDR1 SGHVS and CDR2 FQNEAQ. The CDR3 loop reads CASSLDRDEAFF. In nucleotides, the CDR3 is TGTGCCAGCAGCTTAGACAGGGATGAAGCTTTCTTT.

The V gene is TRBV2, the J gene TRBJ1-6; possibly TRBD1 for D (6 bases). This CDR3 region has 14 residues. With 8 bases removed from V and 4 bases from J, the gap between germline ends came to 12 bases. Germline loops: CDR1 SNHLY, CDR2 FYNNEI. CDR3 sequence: CASADRPYNSPLHF. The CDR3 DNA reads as TGTGCCAGCGCCGACAGGCCATATAATTCACCCCTCCACTTT. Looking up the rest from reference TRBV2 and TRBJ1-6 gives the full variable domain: EPEVTQTPSHQVTQMGQEVILRCVPISNHLYFYWYRQILGQKVEFLVSFYNNEISEKSEIFDDQFSVERPDGSNFTLKIRSTKLEDSAMYFCASADRPYNSPLHFGNGTRLTVT.

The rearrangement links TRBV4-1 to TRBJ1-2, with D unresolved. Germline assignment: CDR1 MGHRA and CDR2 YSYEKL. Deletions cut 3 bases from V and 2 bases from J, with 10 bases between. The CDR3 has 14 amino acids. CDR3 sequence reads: CASSHIGDNYGYTF. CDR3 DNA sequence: TGCGCCAGCAGCCACATAGGAGACAACTATGGCTACACCTTC.

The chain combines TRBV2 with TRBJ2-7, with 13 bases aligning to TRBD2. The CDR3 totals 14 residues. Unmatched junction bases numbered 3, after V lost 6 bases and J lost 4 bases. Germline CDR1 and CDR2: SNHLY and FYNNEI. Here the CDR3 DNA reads TGTGCCAGCAGGGGACTAGCGGGGAGGTACGAGCAGTACTTC. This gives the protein CASRGLAGRYEQYF.

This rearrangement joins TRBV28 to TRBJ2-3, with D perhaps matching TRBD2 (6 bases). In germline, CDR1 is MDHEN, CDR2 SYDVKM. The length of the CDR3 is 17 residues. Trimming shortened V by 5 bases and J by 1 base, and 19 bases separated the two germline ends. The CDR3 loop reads CASSGGAGPMGTDTQYF. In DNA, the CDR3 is TGTGCCAGCAGTGGGGGAGCGGGCCCAATGGGCACAGATACGCAGTATTTT.

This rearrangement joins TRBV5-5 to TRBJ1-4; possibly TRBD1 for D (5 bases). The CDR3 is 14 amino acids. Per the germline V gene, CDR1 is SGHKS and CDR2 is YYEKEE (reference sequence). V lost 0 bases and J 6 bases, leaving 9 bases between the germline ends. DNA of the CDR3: TGTGCCAGCAGCTTGGGCAGGGTAGATGAAAAACTGTTTTTT. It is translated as CASSLGRVDEKLFF.

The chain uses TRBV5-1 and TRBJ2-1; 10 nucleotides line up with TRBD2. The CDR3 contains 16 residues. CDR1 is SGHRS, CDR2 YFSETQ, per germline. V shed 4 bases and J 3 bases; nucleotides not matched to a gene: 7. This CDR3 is CASSPLASGGYNEQFF. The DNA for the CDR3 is TGCGCCAGCAGCCCATTGGCTAGCGGGGGCTACAATGAGCAGTTCTTC.

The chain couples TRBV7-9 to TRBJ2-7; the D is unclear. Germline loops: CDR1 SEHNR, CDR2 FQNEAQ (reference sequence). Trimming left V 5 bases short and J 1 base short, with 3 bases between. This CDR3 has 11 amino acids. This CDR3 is CASSPSYEQYF. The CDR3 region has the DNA TGTGCCAGCAGCCCGTCCTACGAGCAGTACTTC.

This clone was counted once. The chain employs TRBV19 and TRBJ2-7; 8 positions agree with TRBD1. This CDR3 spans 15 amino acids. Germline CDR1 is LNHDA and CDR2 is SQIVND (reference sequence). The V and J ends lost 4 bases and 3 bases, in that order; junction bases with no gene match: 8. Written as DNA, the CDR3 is TGTGCCAGTAGTAAATCCCTAGGACAGGGCTACGAGCAGTACTTC. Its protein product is CASSKSLGQGYEQYF.

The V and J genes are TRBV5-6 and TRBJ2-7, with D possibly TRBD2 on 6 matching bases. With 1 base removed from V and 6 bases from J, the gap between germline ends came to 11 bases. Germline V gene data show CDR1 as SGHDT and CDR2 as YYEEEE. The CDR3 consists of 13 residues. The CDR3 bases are TGTGCCAGCAGCTTGTGGGGGACTGGCGAGCAGTACTTC. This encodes CASSLWGTGEQYF. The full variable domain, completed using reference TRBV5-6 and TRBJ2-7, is DAGVTQSPTHLIKTRGQQVTLRCSPKSGHDTVSWYQQALGQGPQFIFQYYEEEERQRGNFPDRFSGHQFPNYSSELNVNALLLGDSALYLCASSLWGTGEQYFGPGTRLTVT.

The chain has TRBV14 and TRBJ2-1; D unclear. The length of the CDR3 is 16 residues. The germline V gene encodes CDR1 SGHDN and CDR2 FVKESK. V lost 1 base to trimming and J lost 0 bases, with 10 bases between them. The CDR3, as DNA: TGTGCCAGCAGCCAAGTTGCGGCAAGCTCCTACAATGAGCAGTTCTTC. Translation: CASSQVAASSYNEQFF.

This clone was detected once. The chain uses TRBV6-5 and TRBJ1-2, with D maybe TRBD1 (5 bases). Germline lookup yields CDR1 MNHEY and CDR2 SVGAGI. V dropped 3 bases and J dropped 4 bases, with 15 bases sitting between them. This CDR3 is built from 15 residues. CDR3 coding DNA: TGTGCCAGCAGTTATCGGGGGAGTGGAGGCTATGGCTACACCTTC. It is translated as CASSYRGSGGYGYTF.

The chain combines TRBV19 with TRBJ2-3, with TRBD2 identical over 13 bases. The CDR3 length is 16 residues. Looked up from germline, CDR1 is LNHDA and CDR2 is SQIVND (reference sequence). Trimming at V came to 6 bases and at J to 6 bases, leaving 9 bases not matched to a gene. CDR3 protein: CASSPRTSGSSDTQYF. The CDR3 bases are TGTGCCAGTAGCCCGAGGACTAGCGGGAGTTCGGATACGCAGTATTTT.

CDR3 bases: TGTGCCAGCAGCCAATCAGGGGGAAATCAGCCCCAGCATTTT. The encoded protein is CASSQSGGNQPQHF. The chain joins TRBV3-1 (or the pseudogene TRBV3-2) to TRBJ1-5; TRBD1 matches 7 bases. The CDR3 is made up of 14 amino acids. Trimming at V came to 2 bases and at J to 4 bases, leaving 2 bases not matched to a gene. Germline-derived CDR1 and CDR2 are LGHDT and YNNKEL (reference sequence).

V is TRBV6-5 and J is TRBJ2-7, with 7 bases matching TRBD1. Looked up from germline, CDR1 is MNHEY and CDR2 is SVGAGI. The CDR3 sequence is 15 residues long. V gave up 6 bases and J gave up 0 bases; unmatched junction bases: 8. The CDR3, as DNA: TGTGCCAGCAGCCTGGACAGGATCAACTCCTACGAGCAGTACTTC. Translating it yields CASSLDRINSYEQYF.

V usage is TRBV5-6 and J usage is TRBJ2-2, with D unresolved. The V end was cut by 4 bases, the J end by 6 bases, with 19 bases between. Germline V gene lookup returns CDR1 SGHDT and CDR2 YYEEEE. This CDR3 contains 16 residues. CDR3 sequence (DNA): TGTGCCAGCAGCGCAGGAATCAGTGGTGTTGCCGGGGAGCTGTTTTTT. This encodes CASSAGISGVAGELFF.

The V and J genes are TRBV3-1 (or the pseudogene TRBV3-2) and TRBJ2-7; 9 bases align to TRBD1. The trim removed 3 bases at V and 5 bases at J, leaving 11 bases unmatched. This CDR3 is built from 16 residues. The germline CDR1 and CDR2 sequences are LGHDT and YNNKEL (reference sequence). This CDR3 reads CASSHAGQGTSDEQYF. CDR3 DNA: TGTGCCAGCAGCCATGCGGGACAGGGTACCTCGGACGAGCAGTACTTC.

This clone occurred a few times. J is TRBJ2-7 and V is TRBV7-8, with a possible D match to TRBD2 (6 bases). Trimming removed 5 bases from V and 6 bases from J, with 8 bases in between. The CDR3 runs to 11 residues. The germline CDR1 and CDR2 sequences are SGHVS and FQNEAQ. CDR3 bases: TGTGCCAGCAGCCCGCGGGGCGAGCAGTACTTC. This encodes CASSPRGEQYF. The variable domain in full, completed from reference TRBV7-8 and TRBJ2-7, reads GAGVSQSPRYKVAKRGQDVALRCDPISGHVSLFWYQQALGQGPEFLTYFQNEAQLDKSGLPSDRFFAERPEGSVSTLKIQRTQQEDSAVYLCASSPRGEQYFGPGTRLTVT.

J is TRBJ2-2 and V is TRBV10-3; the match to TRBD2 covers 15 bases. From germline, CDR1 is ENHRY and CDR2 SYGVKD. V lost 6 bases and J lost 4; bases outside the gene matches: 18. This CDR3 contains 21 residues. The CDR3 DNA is TGTGCCATCAGAATACACCACCTACGGACTAGCGGGGGGGCAAGCACCGGGGAGCTGTTTTTT. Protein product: CAIRIHHLRTSGGASTGELFF.

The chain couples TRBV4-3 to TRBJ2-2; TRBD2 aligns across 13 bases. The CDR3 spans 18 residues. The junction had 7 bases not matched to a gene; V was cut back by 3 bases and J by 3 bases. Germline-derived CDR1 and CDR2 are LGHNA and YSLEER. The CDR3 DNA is TGCGCCAGCAGCCATAGGACTAGCGGGAGTTCGGACACCGGGGAGCTGTTTTTT. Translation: CASSHRTSGSSDTGELFF.

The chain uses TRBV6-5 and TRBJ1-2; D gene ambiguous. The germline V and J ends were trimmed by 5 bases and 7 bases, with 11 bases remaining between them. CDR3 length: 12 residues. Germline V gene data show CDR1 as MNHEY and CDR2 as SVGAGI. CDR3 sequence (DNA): TGTGCCAGCAGTCCCGACTCGGGTGGCTACACCTTC. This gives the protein CASSPDSGGYTF.

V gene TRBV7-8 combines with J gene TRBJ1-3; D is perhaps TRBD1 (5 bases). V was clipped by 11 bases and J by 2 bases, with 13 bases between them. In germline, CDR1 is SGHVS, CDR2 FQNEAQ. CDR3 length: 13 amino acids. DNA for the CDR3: TGTGCCGGGTGCGGGGGGACTGGAAACACCATATATTTT. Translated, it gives CAGCGGTGNTIYF.